The 8 T cell receptor beta chains below were found in one sample sequenced in a study of blood T cell repertoires in COVID-19. Assay used: immunoSEQ multiplex PCR; TCRdb lists only in-frame clones, some missing. This sample has around 240,000 clones, with about 87% found just once. The sequenced sample was PBMCs or T cells enriched from blood (not recorded which). The receptor source for this set is a man aged 45-65 years who had been exposed to COVID-19.

The chain links TRBV5-1 to TRBJ2-3; 15 nucleotides agree with TRBD2. The J segment lost 5 bases and the V segment lost 4 bases, leaving 8 bases of the junction unmatched. The CDR3 has 17 residues. Germline loops: CDR1 SGHRS, CDR2 YFSETQ. The CDR3 loop reads CASSLGLAGGPGDTQYF. CDR3 bases: TGCGCCAGCAGCCTCGGACTAGCGGGGGGGCCAGGAGATACGCAGTATTTT.

The chain combines TRBV19 with TRBJ1-3, with a tentative D call TRBD1 (6 bases). The V end lost 3 bases, the J end lost 0 bases, and 12 bases lay between the germline ends. Germline assignment: CDR1 LNHDA and CDR2 SQIVND (reference sequence). CDR3 length equals 16 residues. Here the CDR3 reads CASSISRGFSGNTIYF. CDR3 nucleotide sequence: TGTGCCAGTAGTATTTCGAGGGGGTTCTCTGGAAACACCATATATTTT.

The chain has TRBV13 and TRBJ2-5, with 14 bases matching TRBD2. Germline V gene data show CDR1 as PRHDT and CDR2 as FYEKMQ (reference sequence). V lost 3 bases to trimming and J lost 2 bases; unmatched junction nucleotides: 5. There are 17 residues in the CDR3. DNA of the CDR3: TGTGCCAGCAGCTTCCGACTAGCGGGGGGGACTCAAGAGACCCAGTACTTC. It codes for CASSFRLAGGTQETQYF.

The CDR3, as DNA: TGTGCCAGCAAACCTGGACAAAACTATGGCTACACCTTC. It translates to CASKPGQNYGYTF. The chain joins TRBV12-3 or TRBV12-4 to TRBJ1-2; D is possibly TRBD1 (5 bases). With 7 bases removed from V and 2 bases from J, the gap between germline ends came to 11 bases. This CDR3 spans 13 amino acids.

This chain links TRBV6-5 with TRBJ2-1; 7 bases map to TRBD2. V dropped 7 bases and J dropped 4; count of bases not matched to a gene: 4. The length of the CDR3 is 13 residues. Looked up from germline, CDR1 is MNHEY and CDR2 is SVGAGI. CDR3 region: CASKFSGYNEQFF. In nucleotides, the CDR3 is TGTGCCAGCAAGTTTAGCGGGTACAATGAGCAGTTCTTC.

The J gene is TRBJ2-3, the V gene TRBV5-1, with 12 nucleotides matching TRBD2. Germline loops: CDR1 SGHRS, CDR2 YFSETQ. The CDR3 contains 18 residues. J gave up 5 bases and V 2 bases, and 12 bases lay outside the gene matches. The CDR3 loop is CASSFGLAGGPRGDTQYF. CDR3 nucleotide sequence: TGCGCCAGCAGCTTCGGCCTAGCGGGAGGGCCCCGAGGAGATACGCAGTATTTT.

The chain carries TRBV12-2 and TRBJ1-2; TRBD1 was called by the table and not checked on the DNA. TRBV12-2 is recorded as a pseudogene. This CDR3 is built from 17 residues. Here the CDR3 reads CASRQRGGEGHNYGYTF. In DNA form, the CDR3 reads TGTGCAAGTCGCCAAAGAGGCGGTGAAGGACACAACTATGGCTACACCTTC.

The chain employs TRBV2 and TRBJ2-5; D might be TRBD2 (5 bases). With 6 bases removed from V and 5 bases from J, the gap between germline ends came to 10 bases. CDR1 and CDR2 (germline): SNHLY, FYNNEI. The CDR3 runs to 12 residues. CDR3 sequence reads: CASRETGETQYF. The CDR3, as DNA: TGTGCCAGCAGGGAGACGGGGGAGACCCAGTACTTC.